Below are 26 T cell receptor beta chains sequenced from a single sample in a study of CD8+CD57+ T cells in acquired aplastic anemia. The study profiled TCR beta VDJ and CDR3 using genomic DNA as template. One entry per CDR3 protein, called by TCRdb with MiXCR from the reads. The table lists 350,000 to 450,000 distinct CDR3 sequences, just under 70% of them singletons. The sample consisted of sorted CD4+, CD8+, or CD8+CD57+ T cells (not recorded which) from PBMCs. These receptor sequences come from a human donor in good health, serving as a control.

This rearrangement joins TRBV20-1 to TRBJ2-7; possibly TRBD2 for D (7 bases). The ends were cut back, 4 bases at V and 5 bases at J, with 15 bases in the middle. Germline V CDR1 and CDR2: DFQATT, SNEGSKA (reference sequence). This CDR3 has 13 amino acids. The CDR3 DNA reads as TGCAGTGCTATATGGGCGGGGGCTAACGAGCAGTACTTC. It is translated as CSAIWAGANEQYF.

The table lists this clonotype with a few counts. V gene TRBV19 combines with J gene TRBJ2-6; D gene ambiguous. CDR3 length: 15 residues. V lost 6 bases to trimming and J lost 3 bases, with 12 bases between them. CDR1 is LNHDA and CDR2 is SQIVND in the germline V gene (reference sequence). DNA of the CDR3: TGTGCCAGTAGGGACGGTGCCTTTGGGGCCAACGTCCTGACTTTC. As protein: CASRDGAFGANVLTF.

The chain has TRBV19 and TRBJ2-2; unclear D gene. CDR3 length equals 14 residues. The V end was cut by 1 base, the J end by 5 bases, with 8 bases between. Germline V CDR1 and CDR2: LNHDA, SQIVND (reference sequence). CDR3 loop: CASSIGDQTGELFF. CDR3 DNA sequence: TGTGCCAGTAGTATAGGGGATCAGACCGGGGAGCTGTTTTTT.

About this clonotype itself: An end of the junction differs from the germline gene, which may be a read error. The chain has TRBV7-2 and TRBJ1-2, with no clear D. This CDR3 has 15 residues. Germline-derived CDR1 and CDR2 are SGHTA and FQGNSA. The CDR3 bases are TGCGCCAGCAGCTTGAAAGACTGGGGTGGCTATGGCTACACCTTC. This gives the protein CASSLKDWGGYGYTF.

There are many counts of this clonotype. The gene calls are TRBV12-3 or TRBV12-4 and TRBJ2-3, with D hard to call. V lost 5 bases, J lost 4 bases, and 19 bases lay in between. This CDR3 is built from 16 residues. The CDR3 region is CASSRPSELASDTQYF. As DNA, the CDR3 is TGTGCCAGCAGTCGCCCCTCGGAGTTAGCCTCAGATACGCAGTATTTT.

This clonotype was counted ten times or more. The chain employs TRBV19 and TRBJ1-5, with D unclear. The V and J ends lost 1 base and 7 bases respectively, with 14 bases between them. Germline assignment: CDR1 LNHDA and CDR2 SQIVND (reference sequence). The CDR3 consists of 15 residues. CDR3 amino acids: CASSIVRNKWQPQHF. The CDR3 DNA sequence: TGTGCCAGTAGTATAGTACGAAACAAGTGGCAGCCCCAGCATTTT.

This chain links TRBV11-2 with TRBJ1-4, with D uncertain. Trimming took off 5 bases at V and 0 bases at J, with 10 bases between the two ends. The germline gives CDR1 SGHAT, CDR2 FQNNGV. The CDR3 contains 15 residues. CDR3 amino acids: CASSLKNTTNEKLFF. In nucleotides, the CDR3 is TGTGCCAGCAGCCTGAAAAATACAACTAATGAAAAACTGTTTTTT.

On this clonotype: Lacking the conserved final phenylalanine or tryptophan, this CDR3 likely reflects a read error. DNA of the CDR3: TGTGCCAGCAGCTTAGACAGTGACACTGAGGCTTTCGTT. Residues: CASSLDSDTEAFV. The genes are TRBV7-3 and TRBJ1-1; the D gene is possibly TRBD1 (5 bases). Germline V CDR1 and CDR2: SGHTA, FQGTGA. This CDR3 comprises 13 residues.

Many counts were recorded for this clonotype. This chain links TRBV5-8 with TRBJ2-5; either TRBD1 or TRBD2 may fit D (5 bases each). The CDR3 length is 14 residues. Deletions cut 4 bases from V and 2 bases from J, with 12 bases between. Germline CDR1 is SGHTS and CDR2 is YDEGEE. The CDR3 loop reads CASSRRDRQETQYF. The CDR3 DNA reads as TGTGCCAGCAGCCGACGGGACCGGCAAGAGACCCAGTACTTC.

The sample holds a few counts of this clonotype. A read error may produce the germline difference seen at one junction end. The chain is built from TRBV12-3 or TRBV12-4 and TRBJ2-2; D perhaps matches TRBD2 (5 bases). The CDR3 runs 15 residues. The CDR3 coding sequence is TGTGTCAGCAGTTTATCTCCAGCGAACACCGGGGAGCTGTTCTTT. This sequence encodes CVSSLSPANTGELFF.

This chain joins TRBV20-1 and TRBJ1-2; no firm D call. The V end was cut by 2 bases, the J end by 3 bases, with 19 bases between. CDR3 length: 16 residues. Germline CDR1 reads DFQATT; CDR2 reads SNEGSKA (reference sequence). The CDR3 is CSARKNSMNTDYGYTF. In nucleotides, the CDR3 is TGCAGTGCTAGAAAGAACAGCATGAACACGGACTATGGCTACACCTTC.

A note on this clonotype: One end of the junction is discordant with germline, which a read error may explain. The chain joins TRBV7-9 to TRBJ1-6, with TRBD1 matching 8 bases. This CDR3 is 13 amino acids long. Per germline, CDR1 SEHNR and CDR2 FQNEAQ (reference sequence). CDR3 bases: TGTGCCAGCTCCGGACAGGGTAAATCAGGCTACCCCTTT. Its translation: CASSGQGKSGYPF.

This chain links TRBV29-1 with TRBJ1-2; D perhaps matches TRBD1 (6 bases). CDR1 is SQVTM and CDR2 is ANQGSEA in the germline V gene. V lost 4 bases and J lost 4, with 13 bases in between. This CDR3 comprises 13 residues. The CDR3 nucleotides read TGCAGCGTTGGGGAGAGGGGGGGCTATGGCTACACCTTC. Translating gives CSVGERGGYGYTF.

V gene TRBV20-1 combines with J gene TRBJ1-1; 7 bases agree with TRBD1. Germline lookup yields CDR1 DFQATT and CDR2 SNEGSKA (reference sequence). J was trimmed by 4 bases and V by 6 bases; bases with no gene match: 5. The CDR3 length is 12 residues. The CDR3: CSAPQGSTEAFF. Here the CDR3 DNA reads TGCAGTGCACCACAGGGGAGCACTGAAGCTTTCTTT.

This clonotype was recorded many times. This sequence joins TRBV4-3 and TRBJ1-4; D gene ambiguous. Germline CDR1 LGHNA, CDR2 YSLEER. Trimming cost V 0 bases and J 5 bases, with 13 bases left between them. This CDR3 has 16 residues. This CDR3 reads CASSQDSNSLNEKLFF. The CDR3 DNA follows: TGCGCCAGCAGCCAAGATAGTAACAGCCTAAATGAAAAACTGTTTTTT.

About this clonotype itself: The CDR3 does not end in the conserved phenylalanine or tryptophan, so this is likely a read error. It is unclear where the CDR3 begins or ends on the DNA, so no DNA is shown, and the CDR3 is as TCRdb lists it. CDR3 residues: CASSLVAEGYDT. This sequence joins TRBV7-2 and TRBJ2-7. The CDR3 contains 12 residues when both ends are counted. The germline gives CDR1 SGHTA, CDR2 FQGNSA.

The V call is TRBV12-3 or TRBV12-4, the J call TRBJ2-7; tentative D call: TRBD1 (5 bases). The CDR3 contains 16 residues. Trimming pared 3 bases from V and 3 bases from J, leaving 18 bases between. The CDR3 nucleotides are TGTGCCAGCAGTTTGGCCCGAACAGGTTTGAGCTACGAGCAGTACTTC. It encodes CASSLARTGLSYEQYF.

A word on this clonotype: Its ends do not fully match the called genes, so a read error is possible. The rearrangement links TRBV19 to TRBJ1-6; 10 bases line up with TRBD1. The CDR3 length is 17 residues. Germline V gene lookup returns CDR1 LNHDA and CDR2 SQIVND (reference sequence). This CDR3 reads CASSIAPGTGANSPLHF. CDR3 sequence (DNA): TGTGCCAGTAGTATCGCCCCCGGGACAGGGGCTAATTCACCCCTTCACTTT.

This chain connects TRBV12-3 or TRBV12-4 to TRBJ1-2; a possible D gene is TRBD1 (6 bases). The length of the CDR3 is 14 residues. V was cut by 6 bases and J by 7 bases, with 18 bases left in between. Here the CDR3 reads CASRQESRQAGYTF. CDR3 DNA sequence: TGTGCCAGCAGACAAGAGTCCCGACAGGCTGGCTACACCTTC.

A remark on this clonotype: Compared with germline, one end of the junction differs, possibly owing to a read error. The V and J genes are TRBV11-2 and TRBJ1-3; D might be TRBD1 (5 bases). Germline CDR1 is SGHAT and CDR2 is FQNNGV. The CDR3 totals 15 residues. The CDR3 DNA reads TGTGCCAGCAGCGACGGCGCATCGGGGGGAAGCACCATATATTTT. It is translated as CASSDGASGGSTIYF.

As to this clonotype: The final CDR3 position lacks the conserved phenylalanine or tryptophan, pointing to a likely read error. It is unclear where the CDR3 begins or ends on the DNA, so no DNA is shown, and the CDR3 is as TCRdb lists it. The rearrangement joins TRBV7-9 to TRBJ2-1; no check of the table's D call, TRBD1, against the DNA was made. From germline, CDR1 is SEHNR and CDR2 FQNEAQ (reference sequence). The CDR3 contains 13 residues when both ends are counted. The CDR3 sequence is CASSLGQGPQNGY.

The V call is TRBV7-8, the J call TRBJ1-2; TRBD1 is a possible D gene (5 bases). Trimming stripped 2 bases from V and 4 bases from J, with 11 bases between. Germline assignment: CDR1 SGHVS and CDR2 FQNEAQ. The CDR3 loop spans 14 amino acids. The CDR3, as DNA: TGTGCCAGCAGCTTATCCGACAGAGCCTATGGCTACACCTTC. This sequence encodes CASSLSDRAYGYTF. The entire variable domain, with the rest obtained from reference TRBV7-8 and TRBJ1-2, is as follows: GAGVSQSPRYKVAKRGQDVALRCDPISGHVSLFWYQQALGQGPEFLTYFQNEAQLDKSGLPSDRFFAERPEGSVSTLKIQRTQQEDSAVYLCASSLSDRAYGYTFGSGTRLTVV.

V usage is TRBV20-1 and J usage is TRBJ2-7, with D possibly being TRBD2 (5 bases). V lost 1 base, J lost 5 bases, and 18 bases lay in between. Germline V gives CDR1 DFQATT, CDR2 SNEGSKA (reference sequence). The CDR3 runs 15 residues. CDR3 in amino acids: CSARATSRGRDEQYF. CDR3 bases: TGCAGTGCTAGAGCCACTAGTCGGGGAAGAGACGAGCAGTACTTC.

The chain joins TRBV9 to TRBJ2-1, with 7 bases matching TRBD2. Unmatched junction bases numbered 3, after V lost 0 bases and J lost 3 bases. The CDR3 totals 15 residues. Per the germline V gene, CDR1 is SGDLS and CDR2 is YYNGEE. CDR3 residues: CASSVAGGGYNEQFF. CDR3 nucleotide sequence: TGTGCCAGCAGCGTAGCGGGAGGCGGCTACAATGAGCAGTTCTTC.

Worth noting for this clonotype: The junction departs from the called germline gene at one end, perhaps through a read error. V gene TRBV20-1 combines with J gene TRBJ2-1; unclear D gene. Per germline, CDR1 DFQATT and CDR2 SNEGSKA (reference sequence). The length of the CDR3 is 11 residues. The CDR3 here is CSSRPYGKQFF. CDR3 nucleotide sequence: TGCAGTTCGAGGCCATATGGCAAGCAATTCTTC.

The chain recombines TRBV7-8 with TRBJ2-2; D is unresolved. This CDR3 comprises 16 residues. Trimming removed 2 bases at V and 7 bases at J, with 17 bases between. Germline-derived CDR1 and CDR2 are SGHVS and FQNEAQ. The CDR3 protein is CASSLRVVMLGGELFF. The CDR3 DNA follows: TGTGCCAGCAGCTTAAGGGTAGTCATGTTAGGCGGGGAGCTGTTTTTT.